This TCR beta chain was sequenced during a study of vaccination effects on CD4 cells after COVID-19. Study-level results: Nearly all vaccine-induced clones in healthy recipients recognized only SARS-CoV-2. Relatively few convalescent patients took part in the study, which had no early post-infection timepoints.

Of note for this clone: What it binds is unknown.

Germline values: CDR1 MDHEN, CDR2 SYDVKM. The V gene lost 3 bases and the J gene lost 0 bases, with 9 bases spanning the gap. The CDR3 length is 15 residues. Produced via immunoSEQ multiplex PCR; TCRdb's table is partial and in-frame only. This repertoire shows around 63,000 clones, approximately 71% found once; its top ten account for about 4%. CD4+ T cells specific for antigen were expanded with viral peptide pools by the ViraFEST assay before sequencing. Following 10 days of culture, CD4+ T cells were isolated. No vaccinee had earlier SARS-CoV-2 infection, and nucleocapsid antibodies were negative. Two million PBMC were seeded per well and grown in the presence of around 10 IU/ml IL-2 and roughly 9.9 ug/ml peptides. Days 3 and 7 saw half the medium replaced with IL-2 medium.

Sequencing used CD4+ T cells from PBMCs cultured with HCoV-OC43 spike peptides, obtained before COVID-19 vaccination. Subset specified: HCoV-OC43 spike overlapping peptide pool stimulation. The source of this sequence is a human donor who received a COVID-19 vaccine. The chain has TRBV28 and TRBJ2-1; D gene uncertain. As DNA, the CDR3 is TGTGCCAGCAGTTTTTCCCCGCCCTCCTACAATGAGCAGTTCTTC. It translates to CASSFSPPSYNEQFF. The full variable domain, rest sourced from reference TRBV28 and TRBJ2-1, is DVKVTQSSRYLVKRTGEKVFLECVQDMDHENMFWYRQDPGLGLRLIYFSYDVKMKEKGDIPEGYSVSREKKERFSLILESASTNQTSMYLCASSFSPPSYNEQFFGPGTRLTVL.